Detailed here is one T cell receptor (beta chain). In the study's own analysis: It was from reference gene primer amplification that nucleated cell counts were estimated. Data came from immunoSEQ multiplex PCR; TCRdb stores just in-frame clones and leaves some out. V, J and clone size are taken as reported in that table, and D and trimming were inferred from the DNA itself. The data show about 180,000 clones, 80% to 90% seen once. The sample belongs to a study of blood T cell repertoires in COVID-19. Study background: Spain, Italy and the United States supplied samples that represented acute and convalescent COVID-19. The analysed material was cDNA or gDNA that came from T cells, B-cell-depleted T cells, or PBMCs.

The sample comprised peripheral blood. This TCR derives from a man in his fifties with active or convalescent COVID-19.

The CDR3 DNA follows: TGTGCCAGCAGGCCTCCGGCGGGCGGCTACACCTTC. It specifies CASRPPAGGYTF. The chain carries TRBV27 and TRBJ1-2, with unresolved D. Per the germline V gene, CDR1 is MNHEY and CDR2 is SMNVEV (reference sequence). V was pared by 6 bases and J by 8 bases, with 13 bases between. The CDR3 runs 12 residues.